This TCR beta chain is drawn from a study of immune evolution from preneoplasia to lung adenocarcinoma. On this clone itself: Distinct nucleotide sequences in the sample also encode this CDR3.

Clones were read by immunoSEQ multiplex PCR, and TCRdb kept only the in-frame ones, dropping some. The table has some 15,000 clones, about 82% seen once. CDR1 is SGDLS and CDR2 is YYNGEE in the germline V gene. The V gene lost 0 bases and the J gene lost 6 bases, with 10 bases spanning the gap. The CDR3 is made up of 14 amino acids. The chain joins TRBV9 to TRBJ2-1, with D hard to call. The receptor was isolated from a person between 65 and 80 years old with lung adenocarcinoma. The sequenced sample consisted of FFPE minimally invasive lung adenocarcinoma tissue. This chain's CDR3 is CASSVDPSANEQFF. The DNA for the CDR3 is TGTGCCAGCAGCGTAGATCCGAGCGCCAATGAGCAGTTCTTC.